A selection of T cell receptor beta chains follows, all from one sample in a study of Graves' ophthalmopathy and Graves' hyperthyroidism. TCRdb re-derived calls from the multiplex PCR reads in MiXCR, one entry per CDR3 protein. The sample shows 210,000 or so distinct CDR3 sequences, under 30% of them seen only once. Sequencing input: peripheral blood. The receptors originated from a man between 45 and 60 years old with Graves' ophthalmopathy. The CDR3 runs from the conserved cysteine through the conserved F or W. A D gene is named only where the DNA matches it firmly. Not every row has a clone size; where given, it reads once, few, many or a size class.

CDR3: CASSLLGSEQYF
DNA: TGTGCCAGCAGTTTGTTGGGGTCCGAGCAGTACTTC
D: NA
size: many
V: TRBV28
J: TRBJ2-7

CDR3: CAISKGQDTGELFF
DNA: TGTGCCATCAGCAAGGGACAGGACACCGGGGAGCTGTTTTTT
D: TRBD1
size: many
V: TRBV10-3
J: TRBJ2-2

CDR3: CASSLGQLNGYTF
DNA: TGTGCCAGCAGCTTAGGACAATTAAATGGCTACACCTTC
D: NA
size: NA
V: TRBV7-2
J: TRBJ1-2

CDR3: CASSTDTLYSPLHF
DNA: TGTGCCAGCAGCACCGACACCCTCTACTCACCCCTCCACTTT
D: NA
size: many
V: TRBV28
J: TRBJ1-6

CDR3: CASSLSRDRCSESETQYF
DNA: TGTGCCAGCAGTTTATCGAGGGACAGGTGTTCCGAATCGGAGACCCAGTACTTC
D: TRBD1
size: many
V: TRBV27
J: TRBJ2-5

CDR3: CASSSGQGGETQYF
DNA: TGTGCCAGCAGCTCCGGACAGGGAGGCGAGACCCAGTACTTC
D: TRBD1
size: many
V: TRBV7-3
J: TRBJ2-5

CDR3: CASMPGTSLYEQYF
DNA: TGTGCCAGCATGCCGGGAACTTCCCTCTACGAGCAGTACTTC
D: NA
size: NA
V: TRBV6-2/TRBV6-3
J: TRBJ2-7

CDR3: CSANPGVIGETYEQYF
DNA: TGCAGTGCTAACCCAGGCGTTATAGGGGAGACCTACGAGCAGTACTTC
D: NA
size: many
V: TRBV20-1
J: TRBJ2-7

CDR3: CASVPPGQGVYEQYF
DNA: TGCGCCAGCGTCCCCCCTGGGCAGGGAGTATACGAGCAGTACTTC
D: NA
size: many
V: TRBV5-1
J: TRBJ2-7

CDR3: CAARDRSGTEAFF
DNA: TGTGCCGCCCGGGACAGATCGGGCACTGAAGCTTTCTTT
D: TRBD1
size: NA
V: TRBV24-1
J: TRBJ1-1

CDR3: CATEREEPYEQYF
DNA: TGTGCCACAGAGCGGGAGGAACCCTACGAGCAGTACTTC
D: TRBD2
size: many
V: TRBV6-2/TRBV6-3
J: TRBJ2-7

CDR3: CASGGLAGGVTYEQYF
DNA: TGTGCCAGCGGGGGACTAGCAGGGGGTGTAACCTACGAGCAGTACTTC
D: TRBD2
size: many
V: TRBV28
J: TRBJ2-7

CDR3: CASSHLQGNTEAFF
DNA: TGTGCCAGCAGCCACCTACAGGGTAACACTGAAGCTTTCTTT
D: NA
size: few
V: TRBV14
J: TRBJ1-1

CDR3: CASSPQGGRGAHNTEAFF
DNA: TGTGCCAGCAGCCCGCAGGGGGGGCGTGGGGCACATAACACTGAAGCTTTCTTT
D: TRBD1
size: many
V: TRBV4-2
J: TRBJ1-1

CDR3: CASTIGQGETQYF
DNA: TGTGCCAGCACAATAGGCCAAGGGGAGACCCAGTACTTC
D: NA
size: many
V: TRBV28
J: TRBJ2-5

CDR3: CASSARDRGYPGANVLTF
DNA: TGTGCCAGTAGTGCCCGGGACAGGGGTTACCCTGGGGCCAACGTCCTGACTTTC
D: TRBD1
size: once
V: TRBV19
J: TRBJ2-6

CDR3: CASSPDFVSLAGTETQYF
DNA: TGTGCCAGCAGCCCCGATTTCGTCTCCCTAGCGGGAACAGAGACCCAGTACTTC
D: TRBD2
size: NA
V: TRBV7-8
J: TRBJ2-5

CDR3: CASSKQGFPMNTEAFF
DNA: TGTGCCAGCAGTAAACAGGGGTTCCCAATGAACACTGAAGCTTTCTTT
D: TRBD1
size: many
V: TRBV6-1
J: TRBJ1-1

CDR3: CAISESPGVNYGYTF
DNA: TGTGCCATCAGTGAGTCGCCAGGCGTCAACTATGGCTACACCTTC
D: NA
size: many
V: TRBV10-3
J: TRBJ1-2

CDR3: CASSFWTGRDEQYF
DNA: TGTGCCAGCAGTTTTTGGACAGGGAGGGACGAGCAGTACTTC
D: NA
size: NA
V: TRBV12-3/TRBV12-4
J: TRBJ2-7

CDR3: CASSLAGTETYEQYF
DNA: TGTGCCAGCAGCTTAGCGGGGACCGAAACCTACGAGCAGTACTTC
D: NA
size: many
V: TRBV7-2
J: TRBJ2-7

CDR3: CASSPYTYQETQYF
DNA: TGTGCCAGCAGTCCTTATACGTACCAAGAGACCCAGTACTTC
D: NA
size: many
V: TRBV6-2/TRBV6-3
J: TRBJ2-5

CDR3: CASSINSGTGIHGELFF
DNA: TGCGCCAGCAGCATTAATTCCGGGACAGGGATCCACGGGGAGCTGTTTTTT
D: TRBD1
size: many
V: TRBV5-1
J: TRBJ2-2

CDR3: CASSLVEGETQYF
DNA: TGTGCCAGCAGTTTAGTAGAGGGAGAGACCCAGTACTTC
D: NA
size: many
V: TRBV12-3/TRBV12-4
J: TRBJ2-5